The present entry profiles one T cell receptor (beta chain) with its context. The antigen this receptor binds is unknown. No much larger clone is present one base from it, and per-base qualities are unavailable. One collaborating source in Seattle enrolled patients during active infection and followed them longitudinally through the course of disease. Each collaborating institution followed its own protocols to collect whole blood in K2EDTA tubes. Collaborator samples were shipped for TCRbeta analysis as frozen whole blood, isolated PBMCs, or DNA extracted from either sample type. This sample stems from a study of blood T cell repertoires in COVID-19 (TCRdb year 2020). For context, the study as a whole: The collaborator samples originated in the United States, Italy and Spain and spanned the acute and convalescent phases of COVID-19. The material from the prospective study consisted of cDNA or gDNA derived from T cells, B-cell-depleted T cells, or PBMCs. The dataset comprised deeply sampled blood TCRbeta repertoires from subjects exposed to, actively infected with, or recovered from COVID-19. A freely available public database, intended as a resource for researchers studying the immune response to SARS-CoV-2, is where the repertoires were released. Samples came from the ongoing ImmuneRACE study (first 160 participants) plus 1,254 subjects from 6 global collaborators. A de-identified subject ID, COVID-19 status, age in years and sex were almost always included in the sample metadata. HLA class I and class II types, where available, came from metadata supplied by the sample provider rather than from assay-based typing.

TCRbeta CDR3 regions were amplified from genomic DNA by means of the immunoSEQ Assay, a bias-controlled multiplex PCR. The original pipeline was this. The number of nucleated cells in each sample was estimated from the amplification of reference gene primers within the assay. Sequence reads were collapsed and filtered to measure the absolute abundance of every unique TCRbeta CDR3 rearrangement. Productive Simpson clonality was computed per sample as the square root of Simpson's diversity index over productive rearrangements. TCRdb retrieved this table from immuneACCESS and kept in-frame rearrangements only. Not all clones are present; in checked studies, unresolved V genes account for under half, and no reason is known for the remainder. Clonal size and the V and J genes are those of that table, whereas D and trimming came from the DNA. The sample data list about 130,000 clones, and roughly nine tenths of these were observed just once. The top ten clonotypes cover roughly 4.5% of the sample.

General study outcomes and caveats: How much clinical and demographic metadata was included differed by source and by participant, and the metadata was provided uncurated.

The sequencing sample was made of peripheral blood. The receptor comes from a man between 60 and 70 years old with COVID-19, enrolled during active disease.

The DNA is as follows: TGTGCCTGGAGTGGGGAACTAGCGAACACCGGGGAGCTGTTTTTT. Translation gives CAWSGELANTGELFF. The chain couples TRBV30 to TRBJ2-2; TRBD2 might be the D gene, on 5 matching bases. The germline V gene (reference sequence) specifies GTSNPN as CDR1 and SVGIG as CDR2. Relative to germline, V is 1 base shorter and J is 0 bases shorter, with 9 bases between their ends. The CDR3 numbers 15 residues from cysteine through phenylalanine. Just CDR3 DNA is preserved here, 45 bases in frame from base 1.